This TCR beta chain is drawn from a study of PD-L1 blockade in urothelial cancer. Background on the study: Samples came from 3 weeks, at the second dose, and 6 weeks into treatment. Blood samples had a median of 141,255 T cells, roughly 84,000 unique TCRs, and clonality roughly 0.08.

Assay: immunoSEQ multiplex PCR; the TCRdb copy retains only in-frame clones and omits some. The top ten hold about 11% of the sample, which has fewer than 85,000 clones, about 88% seen once. The time point here: peripheral blood 6 weeks after treatment start. The CDR3 sequence is 15 residues long. The V segment lost 7 bases and the J segment 4 bases; nucleotides outside the gene matches: 9. From germline, CDR1 is SNHLY and CDR2 FYNNEI. V and J are TRBV2 and TRBJ1-5; TRBD1 matches at 8 bases. The TCR comes from a man aged 55 to 69 with urothelial cancer. The material sequenced was PBMCs, taken around atezolizumab (anti-PD-L1) treatment. In DNA, the CDR3 is TGTGCCAGCAAAACGCCAGGGGGCGGGAATCAGCCCCAGCATTTT. It encodes CASKTPGGGNQPQHF.